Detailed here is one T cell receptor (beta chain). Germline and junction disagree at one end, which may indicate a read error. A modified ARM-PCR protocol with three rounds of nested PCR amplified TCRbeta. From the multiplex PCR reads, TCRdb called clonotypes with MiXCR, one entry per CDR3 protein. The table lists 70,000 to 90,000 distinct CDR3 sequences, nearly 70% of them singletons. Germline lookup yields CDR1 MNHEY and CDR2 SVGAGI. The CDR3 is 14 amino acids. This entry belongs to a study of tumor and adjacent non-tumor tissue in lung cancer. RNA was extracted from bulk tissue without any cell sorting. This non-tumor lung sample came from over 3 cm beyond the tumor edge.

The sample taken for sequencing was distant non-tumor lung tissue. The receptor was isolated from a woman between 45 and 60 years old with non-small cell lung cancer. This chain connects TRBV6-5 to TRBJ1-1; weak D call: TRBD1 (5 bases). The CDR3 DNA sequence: TGTACCAGCAGCCGTGACAGAGTGAACACAGAAGCTTTCTTT. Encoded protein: CTSSRDRVNTEAFF.